The clone carrying this T cell receptor (beta chain) was picked up many times. Its target is unknown. These data belong to a study of regulatory T cells in long-lasting Graves disease. The study, taken as a whole, reports: Accuracy might have suffered from few samples.

Noted time point: newly diagnosed GD, antithyroid drugs for less than 3 months. The TCR library was made from RNA that had been extracted from PBMCs in TRIzol. It was American Thyroid Association guidelines that determined Graves' disease diagnosis. Germline values: CDR1 MNHEY, CDR2 SMNVEV (reference sequence). Unmatched junction bases numbered 8, after V lost 8 bases and J lost 7 bases. CDR3 length: 15 amino acids. Arm-PCR with iRepertoire HTBI primers amplified the CDR3 regions for these TCR beta libraries. TCRdb re-derived calls from the multiplex PCR reads in MiXCR, one entry per CDR3 protein. The table shows about 540,000 distinct CDR3 sequences, with about 13% occurring only once. This sample also appeared in a second study, on T cells in Graves' hyperthyroidism and ophthalmopathy.

The rearrangement joins TRBV27 to TRBJ2-1, with 13 bases identical to TRBD2. This TCR was sampled from a man aged 25 to 40 with Graves disease. The material sequenced was peripheral blood mononuclear cells (PBMCs), taken at new diagnosis, from a patient treated with antithyroid drugs. The CDR3 region has the DNA TGTGCCAGCGGACTAGCGGGAGCTGGGGAAAATGAGCAGTTCTTC. Translating gives CASGLAGAGENEQFF.